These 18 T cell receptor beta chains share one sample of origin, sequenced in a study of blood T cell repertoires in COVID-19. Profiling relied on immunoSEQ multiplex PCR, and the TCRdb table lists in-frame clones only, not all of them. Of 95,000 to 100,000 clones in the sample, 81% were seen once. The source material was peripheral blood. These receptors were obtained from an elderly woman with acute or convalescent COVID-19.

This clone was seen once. CDR3 sequence: CASSSIGGTNEKLFF. The CDR3 DNA reads as TGCGCCAGCAGCTCTATAGGGGGAACTAATGAAAAACTGTTTTTT. The chain couples TRBV5-1 to TRBJ1-4; possibly TRBD1 for D (6 bases). The CDR3 length is 15 residues. Germline V gene data show CDR1 as SGHRS and CDR2 as YFSETQ. V lost 3 bases, J lost 1 base, and 10 bases lay in between.

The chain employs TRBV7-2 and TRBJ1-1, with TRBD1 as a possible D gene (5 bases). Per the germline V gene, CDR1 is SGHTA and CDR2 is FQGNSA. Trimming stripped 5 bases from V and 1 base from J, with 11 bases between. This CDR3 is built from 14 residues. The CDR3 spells CASSQLTGNTEAFF. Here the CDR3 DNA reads TGTGCCAGCAGCCAATTAACAGGGAACACTGAAGCTTTCTTT.

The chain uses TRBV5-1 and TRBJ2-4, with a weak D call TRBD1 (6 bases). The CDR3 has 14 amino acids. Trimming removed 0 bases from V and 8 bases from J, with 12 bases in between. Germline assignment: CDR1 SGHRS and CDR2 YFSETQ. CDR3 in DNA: TGCGCCAGCAGCTTGGGTCAGAAGGGGGACATTCAGTACTTC. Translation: CASSLGQKGDIQYF.

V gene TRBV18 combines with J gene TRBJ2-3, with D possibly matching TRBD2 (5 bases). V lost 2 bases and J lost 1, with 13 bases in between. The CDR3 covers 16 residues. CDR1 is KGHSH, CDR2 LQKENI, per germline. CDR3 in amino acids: CASSPNVLGGTDTQYF. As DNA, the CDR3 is TGTGCCAGCTCACCAAATGTCCTCGGGGGCACAGATACGCAGTATTTT.

The CDR3, as DNA: TGTGCCAGTAGTATAGGTAGTAGCAATCAGCCCCAGCATTTT. Its translation is CASSIGSSNQPQHF. The chain uses TRBV19 and TRBJ1-5; no reliable D call. The V and J ends lost 1 base and 0 bases respectively, with 4 bases between them. This CDR3 has 14 amino acids. Per germline, CDR1 LNHDA and CDR2 SQIVND (reference sequence).

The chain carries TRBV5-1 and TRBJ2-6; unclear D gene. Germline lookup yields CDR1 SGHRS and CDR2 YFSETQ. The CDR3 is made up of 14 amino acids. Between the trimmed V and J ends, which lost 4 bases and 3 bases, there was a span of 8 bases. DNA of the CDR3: TGCGCCAGCAGCCTCGGGTTTGGGGCCAACGTCCTGACTTTC. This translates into CASSLGFGANVLTF. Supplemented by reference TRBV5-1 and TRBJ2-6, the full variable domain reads KAGVTQTPRYLIKTRGQQVTLSCSPISGHRSVSWYQQTPGQGLQFLFEYFSETQRNKGNFPGRFSGRQFSNSRSEMNVSTLELGDSALYLCASSLGFGANVLTFGAGSRLTVL.

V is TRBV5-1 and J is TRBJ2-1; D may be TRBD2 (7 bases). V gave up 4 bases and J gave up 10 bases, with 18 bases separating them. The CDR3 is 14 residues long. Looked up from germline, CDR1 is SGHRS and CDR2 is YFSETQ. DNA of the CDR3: TGCGCCAGCAGCACTCAGGAGGGGGGGCGAGAGCAGTTCTTC. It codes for CASSTQEGGREQFF.

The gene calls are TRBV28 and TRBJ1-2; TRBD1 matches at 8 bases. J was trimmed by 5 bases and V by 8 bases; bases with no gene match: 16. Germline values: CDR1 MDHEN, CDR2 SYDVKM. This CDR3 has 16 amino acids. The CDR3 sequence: CASREERDRGSYGYTF. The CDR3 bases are TGTGCCAGCCGAGAGGAGCGTGACAGGGGTTCGTATGGCTACACCTTC.

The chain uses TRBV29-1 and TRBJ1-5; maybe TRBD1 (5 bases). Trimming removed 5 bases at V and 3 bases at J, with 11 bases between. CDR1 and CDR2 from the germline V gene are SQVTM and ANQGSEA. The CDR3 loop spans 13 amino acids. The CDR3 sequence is CSVRGSNNQPQHF. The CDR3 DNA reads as TGCAGCGTTCGGGGGAGCAACAATCAGCCCCAGCATTTT.

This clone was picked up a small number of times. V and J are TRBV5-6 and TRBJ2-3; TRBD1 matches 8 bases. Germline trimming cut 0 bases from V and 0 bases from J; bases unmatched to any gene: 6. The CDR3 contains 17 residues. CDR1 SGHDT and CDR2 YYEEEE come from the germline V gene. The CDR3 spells CASSLVTGALSTDTQYF. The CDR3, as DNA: TGTGCCAGCAGCTTGGTGACAGGGGCTCTTAGCACAGATACGCAGTATTTT.

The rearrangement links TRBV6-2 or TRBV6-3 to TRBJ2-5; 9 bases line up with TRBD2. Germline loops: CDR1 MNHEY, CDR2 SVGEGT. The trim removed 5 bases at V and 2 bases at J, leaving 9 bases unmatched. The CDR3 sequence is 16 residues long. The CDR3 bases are TGTGCCAGCAGTCCACCCCTGCGGGGGGGGCAAGAGACCCAGTACTTC. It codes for CASSPPLRGGQETQYF.

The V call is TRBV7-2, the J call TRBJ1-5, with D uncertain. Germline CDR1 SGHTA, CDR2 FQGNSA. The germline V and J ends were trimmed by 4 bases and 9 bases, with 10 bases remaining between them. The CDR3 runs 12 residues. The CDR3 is CASSSSGGPQHF. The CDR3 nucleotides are TGTGCCAGCAGCTCCTCAGGTGGGCCCCAGCATTTT.

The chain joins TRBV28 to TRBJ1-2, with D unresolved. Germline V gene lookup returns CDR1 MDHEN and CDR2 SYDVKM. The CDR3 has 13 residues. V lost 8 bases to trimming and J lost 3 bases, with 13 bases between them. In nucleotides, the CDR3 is TGTGCCAGCTTCGACGGGAGGCACTATGGCTACACCTTC. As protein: CASFDGRHYGYTF.

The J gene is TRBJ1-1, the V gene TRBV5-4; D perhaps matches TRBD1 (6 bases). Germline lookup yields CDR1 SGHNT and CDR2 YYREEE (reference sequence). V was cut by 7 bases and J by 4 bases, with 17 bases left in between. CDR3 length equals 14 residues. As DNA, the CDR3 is TGTGCCAGCGCACAGGGCGTAGGTGGCACTGAAGCTTTCTTT. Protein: CASAQGVGGTEAFF.

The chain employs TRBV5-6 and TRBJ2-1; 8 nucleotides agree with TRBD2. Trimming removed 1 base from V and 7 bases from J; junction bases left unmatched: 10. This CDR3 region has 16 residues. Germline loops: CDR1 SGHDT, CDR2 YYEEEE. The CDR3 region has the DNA TGTGCCAGCAGCTTGTATTGGGGACTAGAGCCTAATGAGCAGTTCTTC. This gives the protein CASSLYWGLEPNEQFF. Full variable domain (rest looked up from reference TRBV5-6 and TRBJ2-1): DAGVTQSPTHLIKTRGQQVTLRCSPKSGHDTVSWYQQALGQGPQFIFQYYEEEERQRGNFPDRFSGHQFPNYSSELNVNALLLGDSALYLCASSLYWGLEPNEQFFGPGTRLTVL.

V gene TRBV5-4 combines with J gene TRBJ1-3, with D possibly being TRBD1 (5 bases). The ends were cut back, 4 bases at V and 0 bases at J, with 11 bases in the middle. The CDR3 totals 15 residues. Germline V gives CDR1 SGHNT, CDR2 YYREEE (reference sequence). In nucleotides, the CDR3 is TGTGCCAGCAGCCCCATGGGGGGCTCTGGAAACACCATATATTTT. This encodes CASSPMGGSGNTIYF. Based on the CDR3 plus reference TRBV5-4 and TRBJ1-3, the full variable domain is ETGVTQSPTHLIKTRGQQVTLRCSSQSGHNTVSWYQQALGQGPQFIFQYYREEENGRGNFPPRFSGLQFPNYSSELNVNALELDDSALYLCASSPMGGSGNTIYFGEGSWLTVV.

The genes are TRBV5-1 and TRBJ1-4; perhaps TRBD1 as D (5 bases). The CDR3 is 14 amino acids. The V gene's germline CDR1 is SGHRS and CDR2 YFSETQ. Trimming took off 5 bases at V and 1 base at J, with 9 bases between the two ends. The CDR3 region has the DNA TGCGCCAGCAGGAGGCAGGGAACTAATGAAAAACTGTTTTTT. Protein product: CASRRQGTNEKLFF.

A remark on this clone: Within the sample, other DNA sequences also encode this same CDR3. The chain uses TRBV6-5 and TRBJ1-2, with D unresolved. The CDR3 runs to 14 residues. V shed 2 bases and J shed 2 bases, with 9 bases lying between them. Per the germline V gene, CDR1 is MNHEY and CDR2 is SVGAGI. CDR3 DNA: TGTGCCAGCAGTTACCAGGCAGGAAACTATGGCTACACCTTC. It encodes CASSYQAGNYGYTF.